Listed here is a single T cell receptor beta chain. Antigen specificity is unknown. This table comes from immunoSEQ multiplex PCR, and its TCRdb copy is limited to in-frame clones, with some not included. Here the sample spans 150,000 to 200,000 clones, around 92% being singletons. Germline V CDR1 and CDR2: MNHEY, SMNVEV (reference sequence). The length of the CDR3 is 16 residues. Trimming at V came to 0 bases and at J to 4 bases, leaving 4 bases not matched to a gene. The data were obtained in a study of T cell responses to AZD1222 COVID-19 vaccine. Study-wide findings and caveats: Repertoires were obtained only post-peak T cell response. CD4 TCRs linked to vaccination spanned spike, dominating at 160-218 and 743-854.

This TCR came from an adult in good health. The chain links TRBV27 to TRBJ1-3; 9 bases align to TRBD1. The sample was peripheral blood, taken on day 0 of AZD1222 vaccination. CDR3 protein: CASSLSRTGAGNTIYF. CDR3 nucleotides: TGTGCCAGCAGTTTATCCCGGACAGGGGCAGGAAACACCATATATTTT.